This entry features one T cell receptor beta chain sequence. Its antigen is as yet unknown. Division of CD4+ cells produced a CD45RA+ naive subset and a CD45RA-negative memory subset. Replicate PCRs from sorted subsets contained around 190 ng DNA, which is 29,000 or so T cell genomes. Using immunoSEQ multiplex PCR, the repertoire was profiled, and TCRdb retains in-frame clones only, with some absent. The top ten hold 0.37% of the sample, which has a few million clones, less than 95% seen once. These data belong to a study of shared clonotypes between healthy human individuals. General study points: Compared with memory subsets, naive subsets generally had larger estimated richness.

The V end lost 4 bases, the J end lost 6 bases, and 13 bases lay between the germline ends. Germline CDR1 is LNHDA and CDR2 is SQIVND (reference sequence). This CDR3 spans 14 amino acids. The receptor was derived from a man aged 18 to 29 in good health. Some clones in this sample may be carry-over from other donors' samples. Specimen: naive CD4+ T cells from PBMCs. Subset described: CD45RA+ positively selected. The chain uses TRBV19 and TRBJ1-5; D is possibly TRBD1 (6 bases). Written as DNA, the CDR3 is TGTGCCAGTAGTAAGGGGGGCGCAGGTCAGCCCCAGCATTTT. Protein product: CASSKGGAGQPQHF.